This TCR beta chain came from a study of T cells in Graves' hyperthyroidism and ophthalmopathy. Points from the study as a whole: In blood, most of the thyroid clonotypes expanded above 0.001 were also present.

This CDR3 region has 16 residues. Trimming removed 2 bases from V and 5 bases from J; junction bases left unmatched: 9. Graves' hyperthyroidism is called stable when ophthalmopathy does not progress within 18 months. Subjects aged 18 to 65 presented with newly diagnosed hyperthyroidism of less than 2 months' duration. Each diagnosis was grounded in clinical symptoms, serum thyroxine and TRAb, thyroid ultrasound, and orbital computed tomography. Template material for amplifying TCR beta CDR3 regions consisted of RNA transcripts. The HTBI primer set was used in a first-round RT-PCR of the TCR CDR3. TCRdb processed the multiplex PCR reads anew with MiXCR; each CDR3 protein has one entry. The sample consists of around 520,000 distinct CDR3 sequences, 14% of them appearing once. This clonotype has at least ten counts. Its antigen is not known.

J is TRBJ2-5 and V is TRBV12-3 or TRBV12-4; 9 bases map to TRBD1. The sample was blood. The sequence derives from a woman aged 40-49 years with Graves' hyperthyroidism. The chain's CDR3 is CASSLPRTGAQETQYF. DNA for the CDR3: TGTGCCAGCAGTTTACCGAGGACAGGGGCCCAGGAGACCCAGTACTTC.